The present T cell receptor beta chain was sequenced within a study of identical twins. Study conclusions and caveats: With beta out-of-frame sequences, excess sharing by twins was weaker. Twins shared out-of-frame alpha sequences with excess low generation probability.

The CDR3 contains 14 residues. The germline gives CDR1 SGDLS, CDR2 YYNGEE. The junction had 3 bases not matched to a gene; V was cut back by 2 bases and J by 1 base. There are many counts of this clonotype. The antigen is unknown. Template switching supplied a universal primer site; unique molecular identifiers were carried on the cDNA. MiXCR was run by TCRdb on the 5' RACE reads, yielding one entry per CDR3 protein. The sample carries 350,000 to 450,000 distinct CDR3 sequences, roughly 20% recorded once. The receptor's source is a man aged 45-65 years in good health. The rearrangement links TRBV9 to TRBJ2-7; 7 nucleotides match TRBD1. Material for sequencing was naive T cells sorted from blood. The CDR3 reads CASSVGQASYEQYF. CDR3 DNA sequence: TGTGCCAGCAGCGTCGGACAGGCTTCCTACGAGCAGTACTTC. Drawing the rest from reference TRBV9 and TRBJ2-7, the complete variable domain is DSGVTQTPKHLITATGQRVTLRCSPRSGDLSVYWYQQSLDQGLQFLIQYYNGEERAKGNILERFSAQQFPDLHSELNLSSLELGDSALYFCASSVGQASYEQYFGPGTRLTVT.